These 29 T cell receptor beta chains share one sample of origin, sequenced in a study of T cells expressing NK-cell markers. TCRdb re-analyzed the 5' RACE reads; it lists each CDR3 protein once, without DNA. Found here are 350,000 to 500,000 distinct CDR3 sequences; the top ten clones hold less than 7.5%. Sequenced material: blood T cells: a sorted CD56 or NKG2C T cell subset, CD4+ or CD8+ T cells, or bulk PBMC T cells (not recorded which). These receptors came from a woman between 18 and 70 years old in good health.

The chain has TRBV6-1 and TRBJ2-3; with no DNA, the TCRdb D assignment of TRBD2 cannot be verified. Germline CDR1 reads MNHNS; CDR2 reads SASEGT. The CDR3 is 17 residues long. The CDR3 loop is CASRIGLAGALTDTQYF.

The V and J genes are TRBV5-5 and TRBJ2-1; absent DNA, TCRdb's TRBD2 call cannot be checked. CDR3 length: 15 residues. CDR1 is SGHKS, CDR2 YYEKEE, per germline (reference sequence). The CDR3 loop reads CASSLANRALNEQFF. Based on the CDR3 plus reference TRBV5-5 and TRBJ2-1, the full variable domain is DAGVTQSPTHLIKTRGQQVTLRCSPISGHKSVSWYQQVLGQGPQFIFQYYEKEERGRGNFPDRFSARQFPNYSSELNVNALLLGDSALYLCASSLANRALNEQFFGPGTRLTVL.

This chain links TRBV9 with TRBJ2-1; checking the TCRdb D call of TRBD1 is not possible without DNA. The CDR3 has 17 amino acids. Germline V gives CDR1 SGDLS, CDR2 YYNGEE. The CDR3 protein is CASSVGPGGGVYNEQFF.

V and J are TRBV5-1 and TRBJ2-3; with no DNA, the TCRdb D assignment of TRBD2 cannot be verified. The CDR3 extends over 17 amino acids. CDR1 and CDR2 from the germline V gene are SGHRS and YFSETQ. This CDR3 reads CASSLERLAGGIDTQYF.

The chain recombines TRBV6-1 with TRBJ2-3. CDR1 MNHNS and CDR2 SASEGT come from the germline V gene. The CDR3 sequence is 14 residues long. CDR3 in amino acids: CASSNPERTDTQYF.

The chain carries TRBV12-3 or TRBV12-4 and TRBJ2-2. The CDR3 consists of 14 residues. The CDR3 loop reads CASSLAPSTGELFF.

The CDR3 loop reads CSASGGASNQPQHF. The V gene is TRBV20-1, the J gene TRBJ1-5; TCRdb gives TRBD1 as the D gene, but with no DNA this cannot be confirmed. Per germline, CDR1 DFQATT and CDR2 SNEGSKA (reference sequence). The CDR3 sequence is 14 residues long.

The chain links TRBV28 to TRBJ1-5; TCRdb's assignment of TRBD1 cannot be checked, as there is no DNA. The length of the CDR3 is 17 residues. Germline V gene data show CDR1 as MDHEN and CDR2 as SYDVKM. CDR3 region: CASSPPDRGPSNQPQHF.

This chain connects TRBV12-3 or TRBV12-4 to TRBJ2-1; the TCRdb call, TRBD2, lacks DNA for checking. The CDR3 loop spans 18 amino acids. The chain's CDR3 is CASSLNAGLLSSYNEQFF.

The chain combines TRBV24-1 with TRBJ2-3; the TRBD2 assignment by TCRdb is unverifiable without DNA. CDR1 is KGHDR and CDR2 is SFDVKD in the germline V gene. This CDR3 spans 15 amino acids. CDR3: CATSDPSGGSDTQYF.

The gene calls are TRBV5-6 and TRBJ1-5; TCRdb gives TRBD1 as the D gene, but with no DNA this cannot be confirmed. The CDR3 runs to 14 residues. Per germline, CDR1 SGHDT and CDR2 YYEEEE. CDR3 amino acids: CASSLAGGKQPQHF.

CDR3: CASSHRTGANEKLFF. The genes are TRBV12-3 or TRBV12-4 and TRBJ1-4; checking the TCRdb D call of TRBD1 is not possible without DNA. This CDR3 region has 15 residues.

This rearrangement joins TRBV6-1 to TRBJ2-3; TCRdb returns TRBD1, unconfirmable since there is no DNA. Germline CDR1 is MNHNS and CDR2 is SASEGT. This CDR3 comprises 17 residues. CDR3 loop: CASSRNPDRRYTDTQYF.

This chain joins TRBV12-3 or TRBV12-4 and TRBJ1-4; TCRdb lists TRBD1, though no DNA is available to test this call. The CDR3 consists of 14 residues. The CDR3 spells CASRPDRGNEKLFF.

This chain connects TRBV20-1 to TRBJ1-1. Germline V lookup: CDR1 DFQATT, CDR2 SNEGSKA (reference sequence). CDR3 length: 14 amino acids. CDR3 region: CSARGTNEVTEAFF.

The CDR3 sequence: CASIQGANTGELFF. The chain is built from TRBV12-3 or TRBV12-4 and TRBJ2-2; checking the TCRdb D call of TRBD1 is not possible without DNA. This CDR3 spans 14 amino acids.

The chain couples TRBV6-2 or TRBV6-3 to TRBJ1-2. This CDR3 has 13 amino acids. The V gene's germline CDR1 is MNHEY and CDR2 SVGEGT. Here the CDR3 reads CASSTDWTSGYTF.

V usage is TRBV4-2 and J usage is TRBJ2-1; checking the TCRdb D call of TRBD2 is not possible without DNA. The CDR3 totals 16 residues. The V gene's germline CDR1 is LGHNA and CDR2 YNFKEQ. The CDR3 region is CASSQAEGLAGVEQFF.

CDR3: CASSPQAPTGDEQFF. The rearrangement links TRBV12-3 or TRBV12-4 to TRBJ2-1; the D gene TCRdb calls, TRBD1, cannot be checked with no DNA. The CDR3 length is 15 residues.

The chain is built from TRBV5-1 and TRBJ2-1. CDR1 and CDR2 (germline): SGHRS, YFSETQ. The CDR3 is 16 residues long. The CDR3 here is CASSLDVASSYNEQFF.

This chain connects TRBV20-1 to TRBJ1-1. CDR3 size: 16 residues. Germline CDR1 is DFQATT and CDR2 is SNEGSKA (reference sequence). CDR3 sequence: CSATRSRGLLNTEAFF.

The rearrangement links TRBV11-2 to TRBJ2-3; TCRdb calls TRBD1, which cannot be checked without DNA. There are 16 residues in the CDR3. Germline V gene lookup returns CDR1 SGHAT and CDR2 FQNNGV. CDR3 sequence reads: CASSASGTYNTDTQYF.

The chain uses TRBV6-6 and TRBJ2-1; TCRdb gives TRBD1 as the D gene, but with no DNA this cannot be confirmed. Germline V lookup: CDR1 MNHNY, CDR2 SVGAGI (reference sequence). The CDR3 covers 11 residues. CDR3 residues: CASSGGNQQFF.

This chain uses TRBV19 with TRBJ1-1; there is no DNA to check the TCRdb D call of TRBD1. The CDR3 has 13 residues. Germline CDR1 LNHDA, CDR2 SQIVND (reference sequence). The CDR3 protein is CASSIQGLGEAFF.

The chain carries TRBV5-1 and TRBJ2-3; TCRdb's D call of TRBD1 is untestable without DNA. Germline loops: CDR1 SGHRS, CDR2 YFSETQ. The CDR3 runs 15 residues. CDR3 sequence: CASSWMDSSTDTQYF. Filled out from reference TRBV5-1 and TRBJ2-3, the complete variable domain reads KAGVTQTPRYLIKTRGQQVTLSCSPISGHRSVSWYQQTPGQGLQFLFEYFSETQRNKGNFPGRFSGRQFSNSRSEMNVSTLELGDSALYLCASSWMDSSTDTQYFGPGTRLTVL.

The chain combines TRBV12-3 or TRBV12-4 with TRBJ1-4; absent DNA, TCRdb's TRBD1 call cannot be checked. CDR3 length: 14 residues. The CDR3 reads CASSLGGDSEKLFF.

CDR3: CASSVEQGPTEAFF. The chain combines TRBV9 with TRBJ1-1. The CDR3 is 14 residues long. Germline CDR1 is SGDLS and CDR2 is YYNGEE. Full variable domain (outside the CDR3, taken from reference TRBV9 and TRBJ1-1): DSGVTQTPKHLITATGQRVTLRCSPRSGDLSVYWYQQSLDQGLQFLIQYYNGEERAKGNILERFSAQQFPDLHSELNLSSLELGDSALYFCASSVEQGPTEAFFGQGTRLTVV.

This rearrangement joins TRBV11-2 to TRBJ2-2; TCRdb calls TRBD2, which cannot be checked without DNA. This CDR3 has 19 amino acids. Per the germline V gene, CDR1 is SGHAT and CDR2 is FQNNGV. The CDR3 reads CASSLDRASGLAGAGELFF.

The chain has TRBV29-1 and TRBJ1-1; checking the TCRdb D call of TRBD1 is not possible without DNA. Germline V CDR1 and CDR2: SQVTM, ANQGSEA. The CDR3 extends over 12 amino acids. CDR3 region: CSVKQGAGEAFF. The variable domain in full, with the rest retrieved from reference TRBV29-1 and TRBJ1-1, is SAVISQKPSRDICQRGTSLTIQCQVDSQVTMMFWYRQQPGQSLTLIATANQGSEATYESGFVIDKFPISRPNLTFSTLTVSNMSPEDSSIYLCSVKQGAGEAFFGQGTRLTVV.